This T cell receptor beta chain was obtained from a study of shared clonotypes between healthy human individuals. Only in-frame clones appear in the TCRdb table, and some are missing; sequencing was by immunoSEQ multiplex PCR. The repertoire consists of under 650,000 clones, with around 96% occurring once and the leading ten covering 0.05% to 0.07%. Trimming shortened V by 8 bases and J by 8 bases, and 10 bases separated the two germline ends. Germline CDR1 reads WNHNN; CDR2 reads SYGVQD (reference sequence). The CDR3 is 11 amino acids. Regarding the study as a whole: Sampling included only blood; tissue repertoires likely differ.

On this clone: Its antigen remains unidentified.

This chain links TRBV10-1 with TRBJ2-1, with D possibly matching TRBD2 (6 bases). The receptor comes from a young woman in good health. Sequences were obtained from naive CD4+ T cells sorted from blood. Described subset: CD45RA+ positively selected. CDR3 sequence reads: CASPLAHEQFF. DNA of the CDR3: TGCGCCAGCCCCCTAGCGCATGAGCAGTTCTTC.